This T cell receptor beta chain was found in a study of T cells in Graves' hyperthyroidism and ophthalmopathy. Overall study context: Peripheral blood was collected at initial diagnosis, before any treatment. Study-wide findings and caveats: Researchers report that a 13 V-J model separated ophthalmopathy from stable hyperthyroidism.

The definition of stable Graves' hyperthyroidism was no ophthalmopathy progression within 18 months. The PBMCs had their origin in approximately 10 ml of fresh peripheral blood. This clonotype was recorded at least ten times. Antigen unknown. RNA transcripts were the template for amplifying TCR beta CDR3 regions. HTBI primers were employed in a first-round RT-PCR of the TCR CDR3. TCRdb used MiXCR to reprocess the multiplex PCR reads, holding one entry per CDR3 protein. The sample yields fewer than 600,000 distinct CDR3 sequences, 11% to 15% seen once. V was shortened by 5 bases and J by 0 bases, with 13 bases between the two germline ends. This CDR3 has 15 residues. CDR1 and CDR2 from the germline V gene are MDHEN and SYDVKM.

Sequenced input: blood. The genes are TRBV28 and TRBJ1-1, with TRBD1 as a possible D gene (5 bases). This clonotype was sampled from a woman aged 40 to 55 with Graves' hyperthyroidism. The CDR3 DNA reads TGTGCCAGCAGTCTTAATAGGGGATTGAACACTGAAGCTTTCTTT. Translating it yields CASSLNRGLNTEAFF.